Listed here is a single T cell receptor (beta chain). Antigen specificity is unknown. The sample originates from a study of T cells in Graves' hyperthyroidism and ophthalmopathy. Looking at the study overall: Peripheral blood was secured at the point of initial diagnosis, before any treatment. Study observations and caveats: Researchers found most expanded thyroid clonotypes above 0.001 in blood as well.

Inclusion characteristics of ophthalmopathy patients comprised a Clinical Activity Score of at least 3, a NOSPECS grade of at least 4, and duration under 3 months. Amplification of TCR beta CDR3 regions used RNA as the template. A set of HTBI primers served as the primers for a first-round RT-PCR of the TCR CDR3. MiXCR was run by TCRdb on the multiplex PCR reads, yielding one entry per CDR3 protein. Of hundreds of thousands of distinct CDR3 sequences in the sample, around 22% were seen once. The TCR comes from a young woman with Graves' ophthalmopathy. Sequencing was carried out using blood.

Written as DNA, the CDR3 is TGTGCCAGCATTCAACTTGGATATGGCTACACCTTC. Its protein is CASIQLGYGYTF. The chain is built from TRBV6-1 and TRBJ1-2; no definite D call. Germline V gene data show CDR1 as MNHNS and CDR2 as SASEGT. Trimming shortened V by 7 bases and J by 5 bases, and 11 bases separated the two germline ends. The CDR3 has 12 amino acids.